This TCR beta chain was found in a study of T cell responses to AZD1222 COVID-19 vaccine (dated by TCRdb to the early 2020s). Study-wide context: AZD1222 recipients with second doses at about 4 weeks or about 12 weeks were pooled, because spike-specific TCR depth and breadth did not differ between schedules. A total of over 230 trial participants underwent TCR sequencing, of whom 207 received two doses of AZD1222 and some 25 received two doses of the MenACWY control vaccine. Trial participants were enrolled by age into 18-55, 56-69 and 70-plus year subgroups, with 148, 28 and 57 TCR-sequenced participants respectively.

The CDR3 regions of human TCRbeta chains were subjected to immunosequencing. Per the authors' processing: Repertoire TCRs were checked for matches against a reference library of SARS-CoV-2-specific TCRs that had been generated using the MIRA antigen-specificity platform. Breadth was defined as the fraction of unique TCRs that were SARS-CoV-2-associated. Depth was defined as the fraction of total T cells that were SARS-CoV-2-associated. Each spike-specific TCR was assigned to its reactive spike region and to a CD4 or CD8 class using the MIRA data. Log10-transformed breadth and depth values were compared by one-way ANOVA with Sidak's multiple comparisons tests. TCRdb provides this immuneACCESS table in a form limited to in-frame rearrangements. Some clones are lacking; in checked studies, under half of them reflect an unresolved V gene, and why the rest are absent is not known. V and J calls and clone size are copied from that table; D and trimming were computed from the DNA. For this sample the table gives fewer than 200,000 clones, of which around nine tenths were detected only once. The ten largest make up about 2.5% of the sample.

On this clone itself: No cognate antigen has been identified for it. Qualities for individual bases were not recorded, and no much larger clone is one base off.

This specimen's time point label, per the study, means: baseline before first vaccination. Vaccinee samples came from UK trials COV001 and COV002, including a single-blind randomized controlled phase 2/3 trial of AZD1222 (ChAdOx1 nCoV-19) in healthy adults. Trial participant PBMC samples were collected at day 0 and day 28 after the second dose for TCRbeta chain sequencing. The investigation overall reported the following: Because no day 14 peak-response samples were available, the repertoires could be characterized only after the peak T cell response. After two AZD1222 doses, both the breadth and the depth of spike-specific TCRs were significantly higher than at day 0 and than in MenACWY recipients. Nearly half of unique spike-specific TCRs reportedly recognized epitopes outside regions mutated in the B.1.351 and B.1.1.7 variants. In the small 56-69-year group, the increase in depth fell short of significance, most likely because of low power. Conclusions about previously exposed vaccinees are limited because only five or six AZD1222 recipients were SARS-CoV-2 seropositive at baseline. Vaccine-associated CD4 TCRs spanned the whole spike protein, with dominant responses in regions 160-218 and 743-854. Participants were mostly white British and included more females than males, and it was suggested by the authors that clonal diversity may have been underestimated.

The sequencing here drew on peripheral blood, taken on day 0 of AZD1222 vaccination. This TCR derives from an adult in good health.

The nucleotide sequence reads as follows: TGTGCCAGCAGTTACTCGACGGGAAATTCACCCCTCCACTTT. Its protein product is CASSYSTGNSPLHF. The sequence joins TRBV6-2 or TRBV6-3 to TRBJ1-6, with no reliable assignment of the D segment. Trimming costs V 0 bases and J 7 bases, and their ends lie 7 bases apart. CDR1 and CDR2 were assigned from the germline V gene as MNHEY and SVGEGT. The CDR3 runs 14 amino acids, cysteine and phenylalanine included. Of all the DNA, just the CDR3 is kept, 42 bases in frame from base 1.